This TCR beta chain was observed in a study of T cells in Graves' hyperthyroidism and ophthalmopathy. Study context: The blood sample was taken at first diagnosis, before treatment began. Study-level points and caveats: Progression to ophthalmopathy was predicted a median of 6.5 months early. Peripheral blood also featured most of the thyroid clonotypes expanded above 0.001.

RNA transcripts provided the source from which TCR beta CDR3 regions were amplified. The study used the HTBI primer set for a first-round RT-PCR of the TCR CDR3. MiXCR was run by TCRdb on the multiplex PCR reads, yielding one entry per CDR3 protein. Of 600,000 to 700,000 distinct CDR3 sequences in the sample, roughly 14% were seen once. Ophthalmopathy patients had moderate-to-severe active disease, CAS ≥3, NOSPECS ≥4, and disease duration under 3 months. Notes on this clonotype: Its antigen remains unknown.

CDR3 length equals 13 residues. Germline-derived CDR1 and CDR2 are SQVTM and ANQGSEA. The V segment lost 7 bases and the J segment 5 bases; nucleotides outside the gene matches: 10. This chain links TRBV29-1 with TRBJ2-7, with 8 bases fitting TRBD1. Sequenced: blood. The sequence derives from a woman aged 35 to 49 with Graves' ophthalmopathy. CDR3 DNA sequence: TGCAGCGCCTGCCCGGACAGGGAAGACGAGCAGTACTTC. It translates to CSACPDREDEQYF.